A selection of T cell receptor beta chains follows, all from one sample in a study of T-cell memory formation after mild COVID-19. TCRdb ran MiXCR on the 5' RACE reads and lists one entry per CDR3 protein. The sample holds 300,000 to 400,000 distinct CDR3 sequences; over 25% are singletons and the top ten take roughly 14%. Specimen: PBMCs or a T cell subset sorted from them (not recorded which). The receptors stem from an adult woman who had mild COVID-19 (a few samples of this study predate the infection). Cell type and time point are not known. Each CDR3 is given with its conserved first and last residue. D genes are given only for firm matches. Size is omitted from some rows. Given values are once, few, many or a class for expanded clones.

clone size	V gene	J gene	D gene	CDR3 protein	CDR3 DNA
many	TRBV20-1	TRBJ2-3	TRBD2	CSARLAGSTDTQYF	TGCAGTGCGCGACTAGCGGGAAGCACAGATACGCAGTATTTT
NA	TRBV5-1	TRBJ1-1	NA	CASSFTGKNTEAFF	TGCGCCAGCAGCTTTACGGGAAAAAACACTGAAGCTTTCTTT
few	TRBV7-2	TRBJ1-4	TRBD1	CASTEEGAVRPATNEKLFF	TGTGCCAGCACCGAGGAGGGGGCCGTCAGGCCGGCAACTAATGAAAAACTGTTTTTT
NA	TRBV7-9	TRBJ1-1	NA	CASSLLGRVDITEAFF	TGTGCCAGCAGCTTATTAGGCAGGGTCGATATCACTGAAGCTTTCTTT
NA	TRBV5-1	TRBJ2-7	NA	CASSLTGTAFEQYF	TGCGCCAGCAGCTTAACCGGGACGGCCTTCGAGCAGTACTTC
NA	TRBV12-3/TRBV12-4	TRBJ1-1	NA	CASKGVTGLGYTEAFF	TGTGCCAGCAAAGGGGTGACGGGGCTTGGTTACACTGAAGCTTTCTTT
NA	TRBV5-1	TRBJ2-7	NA	CASSKGTGDEQYF	TGCGCCAGCAGCAAGGGAACAGGCGACGAGCAGTACTTC
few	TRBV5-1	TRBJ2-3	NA	CAGSQGGNRDTQYF	TGCGCCGGGTCCCAGGGGGGGAATCGAGATACGCAGTATTTT
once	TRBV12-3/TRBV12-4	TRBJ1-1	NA	CASSRQDFEAFF	TGTGCCAGCAGTCGACAGGATTTTGAGGCTTTCTTT
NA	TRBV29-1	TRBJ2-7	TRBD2	CSVSGSGYEQYF	TGCAGCGTGAGCGGGAGCGGATACGAGCAGTACTTC
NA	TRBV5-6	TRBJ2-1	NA	CASSLVGLGDNEQFF	TGTGCCAGCAGCTTGGTAGGTCTAGGTGACAATGAGCAGTTCTTC
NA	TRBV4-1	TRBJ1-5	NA	CASSHEGGEPQHF	TGCGCCAGCAGCCATGAGGGCGGCGAGCCCCAGCATTTT
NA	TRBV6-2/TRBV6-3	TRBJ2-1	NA	CASSYPSWSVSSYNEQFF	TGTGCCAGCAGTTACCCCTCTTGGAGCGTAAGCTCCTACAATGAGCAGTTCTTC
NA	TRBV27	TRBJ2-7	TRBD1	CASSSLGTGVDEQYF	TGTGCCAGCAGTTCTCTAGGGACAGGGGTCGACGAGCAGTACTTC
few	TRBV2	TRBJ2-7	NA	CASTYGPSYEQYF	TGTGCCAGCACGTACGGGCCCTCCTACGAGCAGTACTTC
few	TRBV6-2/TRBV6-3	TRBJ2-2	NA	CASSSGTRNTGELFF	TGTGCCAGCAGTTCCGGGACGCGGAACACCGGGGAGCTGTTTTTT
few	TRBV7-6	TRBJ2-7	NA	CASSFTTSEQYF	TGTGCCAGCAGCTTTACAACTAGCGAGCAGTACTTC
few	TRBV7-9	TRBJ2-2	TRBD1	CASSPGTGDNTGELFF	TGTGCCAGCAGCCCGGGGACAGGGGATAACACCGGGGAGCTGTTTTTT
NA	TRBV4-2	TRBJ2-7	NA	CASSQDTSLSYEQYF	TGTGCCAGCAGCCAAGACACTAGTTTGTCCTACGAGCAGTACTTC
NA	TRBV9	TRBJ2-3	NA	CASSVAGITDTQYF	TGTGCCAGCAGCGTGGCCGGGATCACAGATACGCAGTATTTT
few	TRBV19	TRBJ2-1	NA	CASSLGDNSYNEQFF	TGTGCCAGTAGTCTCGGGGACAATTCCTACAATGAGCAGTTCTTC
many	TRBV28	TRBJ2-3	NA	CASNSPTRLTDTQYF	TGTGCCAGCAATTCTCCGACGAGACTCACAGATACGCAGTATTTT
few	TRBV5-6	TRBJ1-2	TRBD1	CASTQGQGVYGYTF	TGTGCCAGCACCCAGGGACAGGGCGTCTATGGCTACACCTTC
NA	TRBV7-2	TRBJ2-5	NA	CASSFALGQGGTQYF	TGTGCCAGCAGCTTCGCTTTGGGGCAGGGTGGGACCCAGTACTTC
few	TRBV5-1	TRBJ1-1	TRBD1	CASSLGWDRNTEAFF	TGCGCCAGCAGCTTGGGATGGGACAGGAACACTGAAGCTTTCTTT
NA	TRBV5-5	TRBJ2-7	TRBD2	CASSLRLAYTYEQYF	TGTGCCAGCAGCTTGAGACTAGCCTATACCTACGAGCAGTACTTC
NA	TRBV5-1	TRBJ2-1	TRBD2	CASSLGLAGASYNEQFF	TGCGCCAGCAGCCTCGGACTAGCGGGAGCGTCCTACAATGAGCAGTTCTTC
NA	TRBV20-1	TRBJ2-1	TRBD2	CSAPTAGGANEQFF	TGCAGTGCACCCACGGCGGGGGGGGCAAATGAGCAGTTCTTC
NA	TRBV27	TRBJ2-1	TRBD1	CASSQDRGRNEQFF	TGTGCCAGCAGCCAGGACAGGGGTCGGAATGAGCAGTTCTTC
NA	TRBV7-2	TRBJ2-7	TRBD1	CASSADDRAYEQYF	TGTGCCAGCAGCGCCGACGACAGGGCCTACGAGCAGTACTTC